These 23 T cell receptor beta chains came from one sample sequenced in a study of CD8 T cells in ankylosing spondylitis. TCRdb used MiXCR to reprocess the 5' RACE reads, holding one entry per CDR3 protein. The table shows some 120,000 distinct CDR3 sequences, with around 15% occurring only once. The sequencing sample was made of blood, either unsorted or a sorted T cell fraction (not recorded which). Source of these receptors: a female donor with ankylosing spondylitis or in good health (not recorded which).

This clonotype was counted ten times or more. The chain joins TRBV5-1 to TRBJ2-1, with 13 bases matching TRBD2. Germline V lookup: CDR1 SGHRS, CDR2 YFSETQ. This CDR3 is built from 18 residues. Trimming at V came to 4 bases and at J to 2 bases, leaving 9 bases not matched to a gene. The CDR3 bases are TGCGCCAGCAGCCCGGGACTAGCGGGAATGGGGACCTACAATGAGCAGTTCTTC. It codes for CASSPGLAGMGTYNEQFF.

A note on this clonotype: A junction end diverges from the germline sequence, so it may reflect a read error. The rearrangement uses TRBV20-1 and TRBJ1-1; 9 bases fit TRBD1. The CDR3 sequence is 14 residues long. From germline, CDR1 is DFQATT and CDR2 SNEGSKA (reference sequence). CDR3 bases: TGCAATGCTACGGACAGGGGACTGAACACTGAAGCCTTCTTT. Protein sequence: CNATDRGLNTEAFF.

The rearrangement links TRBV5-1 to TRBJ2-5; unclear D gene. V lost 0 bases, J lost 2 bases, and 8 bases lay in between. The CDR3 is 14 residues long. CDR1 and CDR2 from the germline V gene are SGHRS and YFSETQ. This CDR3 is CASSLETVQETQYF. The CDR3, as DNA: TGCGCCAGCAGCTTGGAGACCGTACAAGAGACCCAGTACTTC.

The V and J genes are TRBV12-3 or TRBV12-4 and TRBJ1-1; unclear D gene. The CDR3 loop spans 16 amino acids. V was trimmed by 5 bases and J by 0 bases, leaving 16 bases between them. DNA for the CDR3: TGTGCCAGCAGTCGCAACCAAGTTTTCATGAACACTGAAGCTTTCTTT. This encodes CASSRNQVFMNTEAFF.

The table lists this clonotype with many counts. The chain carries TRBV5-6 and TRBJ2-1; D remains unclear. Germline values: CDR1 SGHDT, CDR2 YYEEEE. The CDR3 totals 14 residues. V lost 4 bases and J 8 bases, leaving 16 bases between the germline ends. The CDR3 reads CASSLKRLSDEQFF. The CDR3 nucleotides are TGTGCCAGCAGCCTTAAAAGACTCTCCGATGAGCAGTTCTTC.

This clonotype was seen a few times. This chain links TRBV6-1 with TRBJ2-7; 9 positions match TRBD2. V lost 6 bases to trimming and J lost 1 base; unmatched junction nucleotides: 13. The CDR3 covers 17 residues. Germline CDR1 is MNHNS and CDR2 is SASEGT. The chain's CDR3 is CASSPGVSGRGSYEQYF. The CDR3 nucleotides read TGTGCCAGCAGCCCCGGCGTTAGCGGGAGAGGTTCCTACGAGCAGTACTTC.

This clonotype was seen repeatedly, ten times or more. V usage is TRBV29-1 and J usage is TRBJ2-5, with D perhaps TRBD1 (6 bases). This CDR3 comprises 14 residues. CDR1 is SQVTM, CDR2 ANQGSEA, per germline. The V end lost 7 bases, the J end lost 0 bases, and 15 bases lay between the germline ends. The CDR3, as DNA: TGCAGCGCCGGGTCCGGGACAAACCAAGAGACCCAGTACTTC. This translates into CSAGSGTNQETQYF. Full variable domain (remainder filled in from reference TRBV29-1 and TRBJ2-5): SAVISQKPSRDICQRGTSLTIQCQVDSQVTMMFWYRQQPGQSLTLIATANQGSEATYESGFVIDKFPISRPNLTFSTLTVSNMSPEDSSIYLCSAGSGTNQETQYFGPGTRLLVL.

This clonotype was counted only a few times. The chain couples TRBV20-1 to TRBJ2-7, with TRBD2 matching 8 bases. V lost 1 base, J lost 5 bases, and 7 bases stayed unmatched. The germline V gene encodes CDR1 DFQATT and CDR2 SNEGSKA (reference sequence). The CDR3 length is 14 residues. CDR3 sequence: CSARVSGNPHEQYF. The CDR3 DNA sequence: TGCAGTGCTAGAGTTAGCGGGAATCCCCACGAGCAGTACTTC.

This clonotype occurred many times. The CDR3 loop reads CASSQVATTDTQYF. CDR3 sequence (DNA): TGCGCCAGCAGCCAGGTGGCTACCACAGATACGCAGTATTTT. The rearrangement joins TRBV5-1 to TRBJ2-3; D call uncertain. CDR3 length: 14 residues. Trimming left V 4 bases short and J 2 bases short, with 11 bases between. Germline V lookup: CDR1 SGHRS, CDR2 YFSETQ.

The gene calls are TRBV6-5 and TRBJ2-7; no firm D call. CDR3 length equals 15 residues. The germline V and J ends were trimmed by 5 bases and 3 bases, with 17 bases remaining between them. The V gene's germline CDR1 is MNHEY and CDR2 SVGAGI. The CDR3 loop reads CASSHRTPGVYEQYF. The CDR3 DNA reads TGTGCCAGCAGTCACCGGACCCCCGGCGTCTACGAGCAGTACTTC.

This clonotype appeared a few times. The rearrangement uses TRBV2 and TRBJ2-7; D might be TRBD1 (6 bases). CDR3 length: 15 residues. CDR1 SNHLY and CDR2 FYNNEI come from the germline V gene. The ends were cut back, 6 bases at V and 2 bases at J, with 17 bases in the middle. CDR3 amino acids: CASSVSTGNTYEQYF. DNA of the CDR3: TGTGCCAGCAGCGTCTCCACAGGGAATACCTACGAGCAGTACTTC.

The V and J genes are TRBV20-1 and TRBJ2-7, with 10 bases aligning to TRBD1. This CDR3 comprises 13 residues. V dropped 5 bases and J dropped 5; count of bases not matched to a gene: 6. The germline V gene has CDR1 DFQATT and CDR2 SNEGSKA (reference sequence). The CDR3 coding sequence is TGCAGTGCTCTCCCGGACAGGGGGGACGAGCAGTACTTC. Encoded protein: CSALPDRGDEQYF.

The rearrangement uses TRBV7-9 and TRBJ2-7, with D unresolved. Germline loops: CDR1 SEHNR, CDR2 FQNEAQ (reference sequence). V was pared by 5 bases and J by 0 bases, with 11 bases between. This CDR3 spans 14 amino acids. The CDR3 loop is CASSPSQSSYEQYF. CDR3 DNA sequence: TGTGCCAGCAGCCCGTCACAGAGCTCCTACGAGCAGTACTTC.

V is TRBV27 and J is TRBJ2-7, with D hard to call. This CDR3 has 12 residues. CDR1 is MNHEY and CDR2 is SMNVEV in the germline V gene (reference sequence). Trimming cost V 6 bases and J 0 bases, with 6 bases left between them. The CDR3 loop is CASRAVSYEQYF. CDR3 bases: TGTGCCAGCAGGGCAGTCTCCTACGAGCAGTACTTC.

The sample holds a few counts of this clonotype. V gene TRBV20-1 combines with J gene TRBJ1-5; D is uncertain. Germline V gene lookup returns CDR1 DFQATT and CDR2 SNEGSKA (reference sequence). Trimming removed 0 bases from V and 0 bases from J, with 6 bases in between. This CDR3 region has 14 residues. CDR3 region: CSARDPDSNQPQHF. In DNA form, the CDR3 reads TGCAGTGCTAGAGATCCAGATAGCAATCAGCCCCAGCATTTT.

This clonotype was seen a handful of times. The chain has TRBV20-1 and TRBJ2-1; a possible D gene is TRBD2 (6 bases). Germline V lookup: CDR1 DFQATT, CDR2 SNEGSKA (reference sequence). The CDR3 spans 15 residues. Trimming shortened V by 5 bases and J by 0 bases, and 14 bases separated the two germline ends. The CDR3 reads CSADAGSSSYNEQFF. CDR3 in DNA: TGCAGTGCTGACGCGGGGTCGAGCTCCTACAATGAGCAGTTCTTC.

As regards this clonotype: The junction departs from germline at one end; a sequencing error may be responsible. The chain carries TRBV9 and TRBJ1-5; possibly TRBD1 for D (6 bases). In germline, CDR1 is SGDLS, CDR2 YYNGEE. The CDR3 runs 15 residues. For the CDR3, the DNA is TGTGCCAGCAGCCGGGGGCCGGGTAGCAATCAGCCCCAGCATTTC. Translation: CASSRGPGSNQPQHF.

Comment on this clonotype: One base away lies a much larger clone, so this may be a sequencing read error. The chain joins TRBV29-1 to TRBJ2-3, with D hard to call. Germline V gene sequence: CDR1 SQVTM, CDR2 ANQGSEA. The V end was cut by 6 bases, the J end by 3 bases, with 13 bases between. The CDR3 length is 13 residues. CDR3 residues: CSVLPGWTDTQYF. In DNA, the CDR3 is TGCAGCGTCCTACCGGGTTGGACAGATACGCAGTATTTT.

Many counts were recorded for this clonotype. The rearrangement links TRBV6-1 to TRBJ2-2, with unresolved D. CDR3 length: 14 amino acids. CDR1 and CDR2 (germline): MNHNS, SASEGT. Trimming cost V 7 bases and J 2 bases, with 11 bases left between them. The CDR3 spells CASKITINTGELFF. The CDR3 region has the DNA TGTGCCAGCAAAATAACCATTAACACCGGGGAGCTGTTTTTT.

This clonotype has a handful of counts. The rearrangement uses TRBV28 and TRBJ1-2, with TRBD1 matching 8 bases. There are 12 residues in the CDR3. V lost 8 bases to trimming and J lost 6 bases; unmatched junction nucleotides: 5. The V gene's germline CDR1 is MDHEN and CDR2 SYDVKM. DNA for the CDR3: TGTGCCAGCCAGGGACAGGTACATGGCTACACCTTC. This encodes CASQGQVHGYTF.

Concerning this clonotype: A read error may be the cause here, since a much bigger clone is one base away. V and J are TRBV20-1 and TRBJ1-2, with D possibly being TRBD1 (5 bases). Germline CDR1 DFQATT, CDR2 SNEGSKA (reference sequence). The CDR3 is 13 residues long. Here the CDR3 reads CSAGGRGDYGHTF. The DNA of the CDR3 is TGCAGTGCGGGGGGTAGGGGCGACTATGGCCACACCTTC.

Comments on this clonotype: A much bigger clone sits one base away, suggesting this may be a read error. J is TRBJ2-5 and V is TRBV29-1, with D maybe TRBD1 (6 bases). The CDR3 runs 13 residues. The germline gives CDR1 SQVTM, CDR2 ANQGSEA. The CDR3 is CSVDRDMGRTHYF. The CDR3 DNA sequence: TGCAGCGTTGATAGGGACATGGGCCGGACCCACTACTTC. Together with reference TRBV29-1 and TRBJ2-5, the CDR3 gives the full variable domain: SAVISQKPSRDICQRGTSLTIQCQVDSQVTMMFWYRQQPGQSLTLIATANQGSEATYESGFVIDKFPISRPNLTFSTLTVSNMSPEDSSIYLCSVDRDMGRTHYFGPGTRLLVL.

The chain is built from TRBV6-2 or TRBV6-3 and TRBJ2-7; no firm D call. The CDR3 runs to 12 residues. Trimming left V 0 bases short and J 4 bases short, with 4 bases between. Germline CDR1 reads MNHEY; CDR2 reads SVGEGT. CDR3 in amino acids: CASSYSRYEQYF. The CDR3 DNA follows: TGTGCCAGCAGTTACTCGAGGTACGAGCAGTACTTC.